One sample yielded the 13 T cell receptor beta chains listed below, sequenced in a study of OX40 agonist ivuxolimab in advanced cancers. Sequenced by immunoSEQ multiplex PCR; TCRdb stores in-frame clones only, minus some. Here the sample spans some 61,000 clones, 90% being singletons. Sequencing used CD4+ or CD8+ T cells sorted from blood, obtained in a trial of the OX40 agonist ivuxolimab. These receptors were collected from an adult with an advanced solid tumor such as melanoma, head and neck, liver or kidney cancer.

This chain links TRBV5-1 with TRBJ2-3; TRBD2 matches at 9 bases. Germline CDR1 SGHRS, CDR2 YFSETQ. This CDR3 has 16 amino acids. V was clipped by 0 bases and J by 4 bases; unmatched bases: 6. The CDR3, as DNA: TGCGCCAGCAGCTTGGGACGCGGCGGGGGGGCAGATACGCAGTATTTT. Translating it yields CASSLGRGGGADTQYF.

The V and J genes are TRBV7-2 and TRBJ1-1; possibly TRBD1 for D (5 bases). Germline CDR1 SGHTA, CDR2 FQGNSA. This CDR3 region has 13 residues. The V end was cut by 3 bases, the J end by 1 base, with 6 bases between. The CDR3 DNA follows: TGTGCCAGCAGCTTTAGGGGGAACACTGAAGCTTTCTTT. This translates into CASSFRGNTEAFF.

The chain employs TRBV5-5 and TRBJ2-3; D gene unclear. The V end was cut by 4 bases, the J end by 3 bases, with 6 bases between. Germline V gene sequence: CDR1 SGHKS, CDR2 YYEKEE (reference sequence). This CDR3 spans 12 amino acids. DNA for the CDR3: TGTGCCAGCAGCGAGATGACAGATACGCAGTATTTT. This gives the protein CASSEMTDTQYF. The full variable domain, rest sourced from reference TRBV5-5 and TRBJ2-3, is DAGVTQSPTHLIKTRGQQVTLRCSPISGHKSVSWYQQVLGQGPQFIFQYYEKEERGRGNFPDRFSARQFPNYSSELNVNALLLGDSALYLCASSEMTDTQYFGPGTRLTVL.

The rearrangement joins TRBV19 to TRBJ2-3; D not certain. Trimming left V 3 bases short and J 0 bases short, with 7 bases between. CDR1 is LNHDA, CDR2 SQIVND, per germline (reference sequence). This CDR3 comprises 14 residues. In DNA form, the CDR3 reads TGTGCCAGTAGTATTAGTGTGAGCACAGATACGCAGTATTTT. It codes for CASSISVSTDTQYF.

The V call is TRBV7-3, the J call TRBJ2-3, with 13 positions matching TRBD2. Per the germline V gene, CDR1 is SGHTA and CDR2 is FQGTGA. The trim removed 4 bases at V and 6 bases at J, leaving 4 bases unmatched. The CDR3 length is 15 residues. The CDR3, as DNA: TGTGCCAGCAGCTCAACTAGCGGGAGGGCCGATACGCAGTATTTT. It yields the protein CASSSTSGRADTQYF.

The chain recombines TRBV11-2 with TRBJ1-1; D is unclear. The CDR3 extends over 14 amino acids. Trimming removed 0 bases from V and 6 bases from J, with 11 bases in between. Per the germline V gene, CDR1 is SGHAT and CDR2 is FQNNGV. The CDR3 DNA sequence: TGTGCCAGCAGCTTAGATTTAGGTGTCTCTGAAGCTTTCTTT. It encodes CASSLDLGVSEAFF.

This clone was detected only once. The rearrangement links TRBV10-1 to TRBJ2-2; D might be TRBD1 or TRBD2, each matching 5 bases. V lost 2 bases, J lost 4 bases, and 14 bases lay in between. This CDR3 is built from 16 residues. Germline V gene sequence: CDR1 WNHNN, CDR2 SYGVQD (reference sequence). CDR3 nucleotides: TGCGCCAGCAGTGAGCTAGGGTTCGGGACCACCGGGGAGCTGTTTTTT. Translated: CASSELGFGTTGELFF.

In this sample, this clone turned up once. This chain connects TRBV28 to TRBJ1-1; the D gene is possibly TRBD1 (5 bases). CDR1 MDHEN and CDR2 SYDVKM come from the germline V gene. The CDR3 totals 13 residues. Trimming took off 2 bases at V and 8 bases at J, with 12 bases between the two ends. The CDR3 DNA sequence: TGTGCCAGCAGTTTAAGCGGGACTTCCGAAGCTTTCTTT. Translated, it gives CASSLSGTSEAFF.

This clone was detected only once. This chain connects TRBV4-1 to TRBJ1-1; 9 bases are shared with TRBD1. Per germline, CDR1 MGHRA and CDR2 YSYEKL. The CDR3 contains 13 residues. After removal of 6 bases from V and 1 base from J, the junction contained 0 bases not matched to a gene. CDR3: CASRDRGNTEAFF. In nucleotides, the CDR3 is TGCGCCAGCAGGGACAGGGGGAACACTGAAGCTTTCTTT.

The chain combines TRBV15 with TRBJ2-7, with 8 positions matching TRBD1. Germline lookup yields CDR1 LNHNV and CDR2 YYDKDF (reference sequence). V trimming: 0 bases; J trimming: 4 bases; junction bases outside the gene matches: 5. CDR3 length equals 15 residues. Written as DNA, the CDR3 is TGTGCCACCAGCAGAGACGACAGGGGACCGTACGAGCAGTACTTC. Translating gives CATSRDDRGPYEQYF.

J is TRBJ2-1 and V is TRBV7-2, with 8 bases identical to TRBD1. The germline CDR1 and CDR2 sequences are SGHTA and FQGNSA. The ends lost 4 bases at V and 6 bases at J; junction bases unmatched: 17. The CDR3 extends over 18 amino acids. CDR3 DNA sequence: TGTGCCAGCAGCTCGCCCGCAGGGGGCATGATATTCGGCAATGAGCAGTTCTTC. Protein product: CASSSPAGGMIFGNEQFF.

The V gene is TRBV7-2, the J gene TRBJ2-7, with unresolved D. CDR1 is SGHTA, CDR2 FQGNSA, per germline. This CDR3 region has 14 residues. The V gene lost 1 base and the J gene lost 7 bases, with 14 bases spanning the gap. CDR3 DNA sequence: TGTGCCAGCAGCTTAGTATCCCTTAATGGGGAGCAGTACTTC. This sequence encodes CASSLVSLNGEQYF. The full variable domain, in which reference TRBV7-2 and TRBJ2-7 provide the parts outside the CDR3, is GAGVSQSPSNKVTEKGKDVELRCDPISGHTALYWYRQSLGQGLEFLIYFQGNSAPDKSGLPSDRFSAERTGGSVSTLTIQRTQQEDSAVYLCASSLVSLNGEQYFGPGTRLTVT.

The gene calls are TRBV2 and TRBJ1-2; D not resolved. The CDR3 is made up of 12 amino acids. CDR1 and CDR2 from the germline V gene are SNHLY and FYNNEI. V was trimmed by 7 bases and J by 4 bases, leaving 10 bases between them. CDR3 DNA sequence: TGTGCCAGCACCCTGGACGGCTATGGCTACACCTTC. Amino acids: CASTLDGYGYTF.